The clone carrying this TCR beta chain was recorded many times. Antigen specificity is unknown. Every sequencing run drew on 15-18 subjects and yielded over 160 million TCR-beta sequences. Each CDR3 protein gets one entry after TCRdb re-called the 5' RACE reads with MiXCR. The sample holds around 20,000 distinct CDR3 sequences, more than 9% seen once. The data were taken from a study of neurological immune-mediated disorders. The study, taken as a whole, reports: Across subjects, expanded clones had no CDR3 amino acid sequences in common, pointing to private repertoires in all groups.

CDR3 length equals 16 residues. Trimming shortened V by 4 bases and J by 0 bases, and 11 bases separated the two germline ends. CDR1 and CDR2 (germline): SGHRS, YFSETQ. Specimen: PBMCs. This clonotype was sampled from an older woman with HTLV-1-associated myelopathy (HAM/TSP). The chain recombines TRBV5-1 with TRBJ1-6, with no clear D. CDR3 in amino acids: CASSPGGSSYNSPLHF. The CDR3 DNA is TGCGCCAGCAGCCCGGGCGGGAGCTCCTATAATTCACCCCTCCACTTT.